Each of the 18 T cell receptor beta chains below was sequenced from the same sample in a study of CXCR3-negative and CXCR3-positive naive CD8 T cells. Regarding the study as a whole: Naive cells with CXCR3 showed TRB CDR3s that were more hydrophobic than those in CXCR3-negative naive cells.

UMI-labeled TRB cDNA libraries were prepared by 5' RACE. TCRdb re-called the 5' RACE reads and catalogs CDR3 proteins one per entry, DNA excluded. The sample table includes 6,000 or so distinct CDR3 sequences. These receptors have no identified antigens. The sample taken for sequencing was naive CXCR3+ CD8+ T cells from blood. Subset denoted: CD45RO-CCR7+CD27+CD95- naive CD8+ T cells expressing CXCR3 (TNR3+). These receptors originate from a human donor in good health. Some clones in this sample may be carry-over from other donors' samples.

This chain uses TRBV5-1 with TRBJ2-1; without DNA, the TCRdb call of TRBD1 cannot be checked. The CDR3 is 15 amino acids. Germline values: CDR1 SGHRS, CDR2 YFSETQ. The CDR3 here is CASSLASGGYGEQFF.

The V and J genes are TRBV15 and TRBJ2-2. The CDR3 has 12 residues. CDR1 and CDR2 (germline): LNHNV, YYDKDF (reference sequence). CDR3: CATSNQRGELFF.

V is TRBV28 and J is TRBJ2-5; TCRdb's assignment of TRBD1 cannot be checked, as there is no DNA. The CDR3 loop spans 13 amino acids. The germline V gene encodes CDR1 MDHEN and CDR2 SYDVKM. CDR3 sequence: CASSFSGQETQYF.

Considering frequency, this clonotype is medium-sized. The CDR3 is CASSLAPTTTEAFF. J is TRBJ1-1 and V is TRBV5-1. The length of the CDR3 is 14 residues. CDR1 is SGHRS, CDR2 YFSETQ, per germline. The variable domain in full, with the rest retrieved from reference TRBV5-1 and TRBJ1-1, is KAGVTQTPRYLIKTRGQQVTLSCSPISGHRSVSWYQQTPGQGLQFLFEYFSETQRNKGNFPGRFSGRQFSNSRSEMNVSTLELGDSALYLCASSLAPTTTEAFFGQGTRLTVV.

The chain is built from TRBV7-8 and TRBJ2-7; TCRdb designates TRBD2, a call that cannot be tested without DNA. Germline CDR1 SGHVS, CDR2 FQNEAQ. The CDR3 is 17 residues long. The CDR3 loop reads CASSLVGLAGSSYEQYF. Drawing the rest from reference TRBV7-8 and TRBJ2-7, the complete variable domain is GAGVSQSPRYKVAKRGQDVALRCDPISGHVSLFWYQQALGQGPEFLTYFQNEAQLDKSGLPSDRFFAERPEGSVSTLKIQRTQQEDSAVYLCASSLVGLAGSSYEQYFGPGTRLTVT.

The chain's CDR3 is CASSVPLRDRGRLDSPLHF. The J gene is TRBJ1-6, the V gene TRBV2; TCRdb outputs TRBD1, but without DNA this stays unchecked. The CDR3 runs 19 residues. Germline lookup yields CDR1 SNHLY and CDR2 FYNNEI.

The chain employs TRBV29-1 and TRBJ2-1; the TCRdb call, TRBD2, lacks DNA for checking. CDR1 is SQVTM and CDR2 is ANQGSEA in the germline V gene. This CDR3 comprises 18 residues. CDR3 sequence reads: CSVEGLAGPQSSYNEQFF.

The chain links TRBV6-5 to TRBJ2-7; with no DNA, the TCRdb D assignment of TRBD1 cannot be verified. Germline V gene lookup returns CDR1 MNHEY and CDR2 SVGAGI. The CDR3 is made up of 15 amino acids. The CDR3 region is CASSSGQDSSYEQYF.

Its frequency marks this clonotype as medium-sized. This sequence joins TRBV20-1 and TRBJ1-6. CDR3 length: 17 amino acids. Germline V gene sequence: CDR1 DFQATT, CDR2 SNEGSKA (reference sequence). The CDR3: CSAREQPLISYNSPLHF.

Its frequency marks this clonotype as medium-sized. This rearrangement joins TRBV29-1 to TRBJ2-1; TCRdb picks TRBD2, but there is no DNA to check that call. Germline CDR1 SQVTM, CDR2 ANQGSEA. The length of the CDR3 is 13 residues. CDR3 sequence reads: CSTEREGPHEQFF.

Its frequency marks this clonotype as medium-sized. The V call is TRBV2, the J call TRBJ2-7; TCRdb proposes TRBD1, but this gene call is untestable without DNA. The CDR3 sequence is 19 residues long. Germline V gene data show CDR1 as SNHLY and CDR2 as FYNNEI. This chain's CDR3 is CASTHLEGTGDLGSYEQYF.

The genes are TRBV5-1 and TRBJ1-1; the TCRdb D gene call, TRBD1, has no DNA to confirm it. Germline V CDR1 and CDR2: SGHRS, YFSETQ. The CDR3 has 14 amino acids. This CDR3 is CASSLGSGSREAFF. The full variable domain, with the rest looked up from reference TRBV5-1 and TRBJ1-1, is KAGVTQTPRYLIKTRGQQVTLSCSPISGHRSVSWYQQTPGQGLQFLFEYFSETQRNKGNFPGRFSGRQFSNSRSEMNVSTLELGDSALYLCASSLGSGSREAFFGQGTRLTVV.

The CDR3 reads CASSLEVASGTDTQYF. The genes are TRBV5-4 and TRBJ2-3; TCRdb designates TRBD1, a call that cannot be tested without DNA. The CDR3 consists of 16 residues. Germline-derived CDR1 and CDR2 are SGHNT and YYREEE (reference sequence).

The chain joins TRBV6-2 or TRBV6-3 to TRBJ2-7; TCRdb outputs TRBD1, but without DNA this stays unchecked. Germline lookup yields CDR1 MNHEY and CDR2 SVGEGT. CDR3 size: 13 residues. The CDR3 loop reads CASTPGSSYEQYF.

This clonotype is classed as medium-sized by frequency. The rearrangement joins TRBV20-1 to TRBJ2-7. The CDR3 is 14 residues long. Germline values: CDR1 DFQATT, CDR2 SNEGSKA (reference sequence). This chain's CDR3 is CSARAPTNTYEQYF.

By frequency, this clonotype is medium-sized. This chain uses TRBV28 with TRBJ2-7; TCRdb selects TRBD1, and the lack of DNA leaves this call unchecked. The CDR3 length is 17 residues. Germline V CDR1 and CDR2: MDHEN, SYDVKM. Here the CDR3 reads CASSIIADSPSSYEQYF.

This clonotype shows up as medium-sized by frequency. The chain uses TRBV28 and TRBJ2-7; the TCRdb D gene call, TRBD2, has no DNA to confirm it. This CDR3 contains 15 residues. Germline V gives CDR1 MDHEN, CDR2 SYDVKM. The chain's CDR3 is CASSQGGLFVYEQYF.

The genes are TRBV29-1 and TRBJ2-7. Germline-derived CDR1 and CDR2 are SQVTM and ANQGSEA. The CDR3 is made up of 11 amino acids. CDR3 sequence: CSVIQDYEQYF.